A single sample is the source of the 15 T cell receptor beta chains below, sequenced in a study of human T cells and chemical hapten exposure. Via MiXCR, TCRdb re-called the RACE reads, giving one row per CDR3 protein. The table lists 85,000 to 120,000 distinct CDR3 sequences, around 12% of them singletons. Time point defined: pre-sensitization, week 0. Treatment defined: therapeutic diphenylcyclopropenone sensitization with weekly scalp DPC. The source was whole blood, collected in connection with sensitization to the hapten diphenylcyclopropenone (DPC). These TCRs come from a woman between 45 and 60 years old with alopecia areata. Some clones in this sample may be carry-over from other donors' samples.

This clonotype was observed a handful of times. The chain combines TRBV7-9 with TRBJ1-4; no clear D. Trimming shortened V by 5 bases and J by 7 bases, and 5 bases separated the two germline ends. CDR1 is SEHNR and CDR2 is FQNEAQ in the germline V gene (reference sequence). The CDR3 extends over 11 amino acids. In nucleotides, the CDR3 is TGTGCCAGCAGCGTCGGTGAAAAACTGTTTTTT. This sequence encodes CASSVGEKLFF.

There are many counts of this clonotype. This rearrangement joins TRBV27 to TRBJ2-1, with D possibly matching TRBD1 (5 bases). V lost 6 bases and J lost 4, with 16 bases in between. In germline, CDR1 is MNHEY, CDR2 SMNVEV (reference sequence). This CDR3 contains 15 residues. CDR3: CASRPDRSFYNEQFF. CDR3 sequence (DNA): TGTGCCAGCAGGCCCGACAGATCCTTTTACAATGAGCAGTTCTTC.

This clonotype was seen just once. The gene calls are TRBV10-3 and TRBJ1-5; TRBD1 agrees at 7 bases. CDR3 length: 13 residues. Germline trimming cut 10 bases from V and 3 bases from J; bases unmatched to any gene: 6. Germline CDR1 ENHRY, CDR2 SYGVKD. CDR3 sequence (DNA): TGTGCCAGTGGGACAGCAAACAATCAGCCCCAGCATTTT. Its translation: CASGTANNQPQHF.

V gene TRBV18 combines with J gene TRBJ1-4; a weak D match, TRBD1 (6 bases). CDR3 length: 16 amino acids. The V end lost 3 bases, the J end lost 8 bases, and 19 bases lay between the germline ends. CDR1 and CDR2 (germline): KGHSH, LQKENI. The CDR3 DNA reads TGTGCCAGCTCACCGGGGGCCGCCCGGAATGAGGAAAAACTGTTTTTT. Protein: CASSPGAARNEEKLFF.

This clonotype was counted only a few times. DNA of the CDR3: TGTGCCAGCAAGAGGGACTCCTCCTACAATGAGCAGTTCTTC. Translation gives CASKRDSSYNEQFF. V gene TRBV6-4 combines with J gene TRBJ2-1, with a weak D call TRBD2 (6 bases). The V gene's germline CDR1 is MRHNA and CDR2 SNTAGT. V shed 7 bases and J shed 0 bases, with 10 bases lying between them. This CDR3 is 14 amino acids long.

This chain connects TRBV9 to TRBJ2-2, with D perhaps being TRBD1 or TRBD2 (5 bases each). The V gene's germline CDR1 is SGDLS and CDR2 YYNGEE. The V end lost 4 bases, the J end lost 5 bases, and 18 bases lay between the germline ends. The CDR3 loop spans 16 amino acids. This chain's CDR3 is CASSPRLGVKTGELFF. The DNA for the CDR3 is TGTGCCAGCAGCCCCCGTTTGGGGGTAAAGACCGGGGAGCTGTTTTTT.

The chain carries TRBV10-3 and TRBJ2-5, with TRBD2 as a possible D gene (6 bases). The V and J ends lost 2 bases and 4 bases respectively, with 11 bases between them. Germline CDR1 reads ENHRY; CDR2 reads SYGVKD. This CDR3 region has 14 residues. CDR3 sequence: CAISEAGSTETQYF. The CDR3 region has the DNA TGTGCCATCAGTGAGGCCGGGAGCACAGAGACCCAGTACTTC.

The sample holds many counts of this clonotype. CDR3 nucleotides: TGTGCCAGCAGTGTTCAGATCGGGGAGCTGTTTTTT. Translation gives CASSVQIGELFF. This chain links TRBV2 with TRBJ2-2; D remains unclear. Germline CDR1 and CDR2: SNHLY and FYNNEI. V gave up 4 bases and J gave up 7 bases, with 7 bases separating them. This CDR3 contains 12 residues.

V is TRBV6-2 or TRBV6-3 and J is TRBJ2-7, with TRBD1 matching 8 bases. V shed 10 bases, J shed 7 bases, and the junction held 18 bases outside the gene matches. The length of the CDR3 is 15 residues. The germline CDR1 and CDR2 sequences are MNHEY and SVGEGT. The CDR3 DNA reads as TGTGCCACCCGCGAGACAGGGGTAGGGCCCCGGGAGCAGTACTTC. Translating gives CATRETGVGPREQYF.

There are a few counts of this clonotype. The chain recombines TRBV6-2 or TRBV6-3 with TRBJ2-1; 8 bases line up with TRBD1. This CDR3 is built from 11 residues. V lost 5 bases and J lost 15; bases outside the gene matches: 6. Germline V gives CDR1 MNHEY, CDR2 SVGEGT. The CDR3 loop is CASSGQGPGFF. The CDR3 nucleotides read TGTGCCAGCAGTGGACAGGGCCCGGGGTTCTTC.

In its sample, this clonotype was seen a few times. The chain has TRBV7-9 and TRBJ1-5, with TRBD1 as a possible D gene (6 bases). There are 13 residues in the CDR3. V lost 8 bases and J lost 4, with 12 bases in between. The germline gives CDR1 SEHNR, CDR2 FQNEAQ (reference sequence). The CDR3, as DNA: TGTGCCAGCGGGGGGCCCTGGAATCAGCCCCAGCATTTT. This sequence encodes CASGGPWNQPQHF.

The CDR3 DNA is TGTGCCAGCAGCTTAGATGGAACCGGTGAGCAGTTCTTC. Translating gives CASSLDGTGEQFF. This sequence joins TRBV11-2 and TRBJ2-1; no reliable D call. Germline CDR1 SGHAT, CDR2 FQNNGV. V dropped 0 bases and J dropped 9 bases, with 9 bases sitting between them. The CDR3 spans 13 residues.

This rearrangement joins TRBV5-1 to TRBJ1-1; possible D gene TRBD1, 6 bases. The CDR3 consists of 14 residues. V was trimmed by 3 bases and J by 8 bases, leaving 17 bases between them. CDR1 and CDR2 from the germline V gene are SGHRS and YFSETQ. The CDR3 nucleotides read TGCGCCAGCAGCTACCAACAGGGTAGCGGAGAAGCTTTCTTT. Amino acid sequence: CASSYQQGSGEAFF. The whole variable domain, remainder taken from reference TRBV5-1 and TRBJ1-1, is KAGVTQTPRYLIKTRGQQVTLSCSPISGHRSVSWYQQTPGQGLQFLFEYFSETQRNKGNFPGRFSGRQFSNSRSEMNVSTLELGDSALYLCASSYQQGSGEAFFGQGTRLTVV.

This clonotype was observed a few times. The rearrangement uses TRBV11-3 and TRBJ2-1, with 11 bases identical to TRBD1. The CDR3 sequence is 16 residues long. Germline V gene data show CDR1 as SGHNT and CDR2 as YENEEA. The V and J ends lost 5 bases and 2 bases, in that order; junction bases with no gene match: 5. The CDR3 reads CASSPGTGGPYNEQFF. DNA for the CDR3: TGTGCCAGCAGCCCGGGGACAGGGGGTCCCTACAATGAGCAGTTCTTC.

This clonotype was seen many times. DNA of the CDR3: TGTGCCAGCAGTTTGGGACTAGCGGACAATGAGCAGTTCTTC. Translating gives CASSLGLADNEQFF. The V gene is TRBV12-3 or TRBV12-4, the J gene TRBJ2-1, with 11 positions matching TRBD2. V lost 3 bases and J lost 5; bases outside the gene matches: 0. The CDR3 is 14 residues long.